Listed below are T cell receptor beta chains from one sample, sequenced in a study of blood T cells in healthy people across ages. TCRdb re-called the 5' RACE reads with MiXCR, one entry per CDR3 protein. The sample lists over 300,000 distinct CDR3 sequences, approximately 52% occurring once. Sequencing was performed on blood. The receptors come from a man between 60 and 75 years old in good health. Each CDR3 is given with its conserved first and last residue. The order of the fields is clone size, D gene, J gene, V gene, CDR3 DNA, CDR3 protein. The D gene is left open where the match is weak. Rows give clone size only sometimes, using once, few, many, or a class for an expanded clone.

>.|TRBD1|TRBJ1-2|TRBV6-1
TGTGCCAGCCAAGGACAGGAAAGCGGCCTGAACTATGGCTACACCTTC
CASQGQESGLNYGYTF
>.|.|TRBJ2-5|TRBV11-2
TGTGCCAGCAGCTTAGTGAGGGGCGCAGAGACCCAGTACTTC
CASSLVRGAETQYF
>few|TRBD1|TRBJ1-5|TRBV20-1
TGCAGTGCTAGACAAACAGGGGGCGGACGACAGCCCCAGCATTTT
CSARQTGGGRQPQHF
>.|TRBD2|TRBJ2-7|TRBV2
TGTGCCAGCGGACGGTCCCGGCGGGGGACGTACGAGCAGTACTTC
CASGRSRRGTYEQYF
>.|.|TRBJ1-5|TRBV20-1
TGCAGTGCGCCCGGGGAGGGTGGGGGTCAGCCCCAGCATTTT
CSAPGEGGGQPQHF
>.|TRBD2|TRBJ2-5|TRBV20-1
TGCAGTGCTAAGTTTAGCGGGGTCGGGTCTGAGACCCAGTACTTC
CSAKFSGVGSETQYF
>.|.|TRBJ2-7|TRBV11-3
TGTGCCAGCAGCGCAGGCGGGCGGGCTTCCTACAATGAGCAGTACTTC
CASSAGGRASYNEQYF
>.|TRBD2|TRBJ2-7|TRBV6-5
TGTGCCAGCGGACTAGCCCCCTACGAGCAGTACTTC
CASGLAPYEQYF
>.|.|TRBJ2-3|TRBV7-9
TGTGCCAGCAGCCCCAGGGACACAGTGTTGGATACGCAGTATTTT
CASSPRDTVLDTQYF
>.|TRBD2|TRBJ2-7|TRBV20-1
TGCAGTGCTAGAGGGGGACTAGCGGGATCTTACGAGCAGTACTTC
CSARGGLAGSYEQYF
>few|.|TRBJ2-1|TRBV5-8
TGTGCCAGCAGCTTGTGGTCCTACAATGAGCAGTTCTTC
CASSLWSYNEQFF
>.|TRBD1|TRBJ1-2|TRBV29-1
TGCAGCGTTAACAGGGGAAGGGCTAACTATGGCTACACCTTC
CSVNRGRANYGYTF
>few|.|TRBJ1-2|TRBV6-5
TGTGCCAGCAGTTATTCATCCCGTGGGGGCCACTATGGCTACACCTTC
CASSYSSRGGHYGYTF
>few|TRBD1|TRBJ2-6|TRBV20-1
TGCAGTGCTAGTCCGATACAGGGGCTCCCTGGGGCCAACGTCCTGACTTTC
CSASPIQGLPGANVLTF
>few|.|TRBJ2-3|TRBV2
TGTGCCAGCGGGTCCTCAGATACGCAGTATTTT
CASGSSDTQYF
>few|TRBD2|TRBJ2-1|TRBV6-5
TGTGCCAGCAGACCTGGACCGGGACTAGGAGACAATGAGCAGTTCTTC
CASRPGPGLGDNEQFF
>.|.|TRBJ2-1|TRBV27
TGTGCCAGCAGTCTCGTCGGGACAAGAGACAATGAGCAGTTCTTC
CASSLVGTRDNEQFF
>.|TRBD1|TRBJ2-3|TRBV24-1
TGTGCCACCAGTGGTCCGGGACAGGGGGGGACAGATACGCAGTATTTT
CATSGPGQGGTDTQYF
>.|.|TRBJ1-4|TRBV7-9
TGTGCCAGCAGCTTAGCCGGGGTTAATGAAAAACTGTTTTTT
CASSLAGVNEKLFF
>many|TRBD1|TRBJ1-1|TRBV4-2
TGTGCCAGCAGCCAGGTTGCAGGGGGCGCAGGCACTGAAGCTTTCTTT
CASSQVAGGAGTEAFF
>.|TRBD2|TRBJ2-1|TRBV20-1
TGCAGTGCTCCTCTAGCGGGGGCCACCTACAATGAGCAGTTCTTC
CSAPLAGATYNEQFF
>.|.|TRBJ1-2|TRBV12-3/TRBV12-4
TGTGCCAGCAGCCAACAGTGGGGGTATGGCTACACCTTC
CASSQQWGYGYTF
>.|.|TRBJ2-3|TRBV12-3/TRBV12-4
TGTGCCAGCACCACCGGGCCAGTCAGGACGCAGTATTTT
CASTTGPVRTQYF
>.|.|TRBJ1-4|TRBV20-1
TGCAGTGCTAGATTACAGGGAGATGAAAAACTGTTTTTT
CSARLQGDEKLFF
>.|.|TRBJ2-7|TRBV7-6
TGTGCTAGCAGCTTAGAAGCGAGCTCCTACAATGAGCAGTACTTC
CASSLEASSYNEQYF
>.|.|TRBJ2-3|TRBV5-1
TGCGCCAGCAGCCGAGAGATAGATACGCAGTATTTT
CASSREIDTQYF
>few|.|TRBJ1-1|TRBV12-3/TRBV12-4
TGTGCCAGCAGTGTAGGAGAGAACACTGAAGCTTTCTTT
CASSVGENTEAFF
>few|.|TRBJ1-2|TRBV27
TGTGCCAGCAGTTTATTCTACAGTGCCAACTATGGCTACACCTTC
CASSLFYSANYGYTF
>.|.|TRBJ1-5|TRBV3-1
TGTGCCAGCAGCTCCTCCACCTATAATCAGCCCCAGCATTTT
CASSSSTYNQPQHF
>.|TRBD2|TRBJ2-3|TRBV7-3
TGTGCCAGCAGCCTAGCGGGAGGGAGCACAGATATGCAGTATTTT
CASSLAGGSTDMQYF
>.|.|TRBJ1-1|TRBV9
TGTGCCAGCAGCGCAGGGTTGAGCACTGAAGCTTTCTTT
CASSAGLSTEAFF
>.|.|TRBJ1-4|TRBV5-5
TGTGCCAGCTCGCCGCCAGGTCGGGATGAAAAACTGTTTTTT
CASSPPGRDEKLFF
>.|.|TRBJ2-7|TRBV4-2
TGTGCCAGCAGCCAAGGGCTTGGAACCGCCTACGAGCAGTACTTC
CASSQGLGTAYEQYF
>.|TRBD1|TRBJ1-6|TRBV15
TGTGCCACCAGCAGAAAGGACAGGGGGAATTCACCCCTCCACTTT
CATSRKDRGNSPLHF
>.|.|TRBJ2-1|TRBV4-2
TGTGCCAGCAGCCGGCGGTACAATGAGCAGTTCTTC
CASSRRYNEQFF
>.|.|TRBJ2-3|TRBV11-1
TGTGCCAGCAGACCTCCGGGACTCAACACAGATACGCAGTATTTT
CASRPPGLNTDTQYF
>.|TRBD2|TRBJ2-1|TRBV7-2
TGTGCCAGCAGCCTATACCCGACTAGCGGGAGGGCCAATGAGCAGTTCTTC
CASSLYPTSGRANEQFF
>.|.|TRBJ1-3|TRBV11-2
TGTGCCAGCAGCCTAAGGTGGTCTGGAAACACCATATATTTT
CASSLRWSGNTIYF
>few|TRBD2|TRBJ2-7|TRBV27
TGTGCCAGCAGTTTAGAAGCGGGGGCCTCCTACGAGCAGTACTTC
CASSLEAGASYEQYF
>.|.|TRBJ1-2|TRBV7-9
TGTGCCAGCAGCCTACCGCAGGACGCTACCTATGGCTACACCTTC
CASSLPQDATYGYTF
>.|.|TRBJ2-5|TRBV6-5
TGTGCCAGCAGTGCGGGAAACAGGGTAGAGACCCAGTACTTC
CASSAGNRVETQYF
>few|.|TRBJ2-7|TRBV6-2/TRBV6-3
TGTGCCAGCAGAGCGGTCGGGAGTGGGTACGAGCAGTACTTC
CASRAVGSGYEQYF